This T cell receptor beta chain was sequenced for a study of T cell responses to AZD1222 COVID-19 vaccine. TCRdb's copy holds only in-frame clones and misses some; the assay was immunoSEQ multiplex PCR. The sample holds roughly 150,000 clones, over 80% seen once. Second-dose recipients at about 4 or about 12 weeks were treated as one pooled group. About this clone itself: Its antigen is still unknown.

From germline, CDR1 is MNHEY and CDR2 SMNVEV (reference sequence). V was clipped by 7 bases and J by 4 bases, with 25 bases between them. The CDR3 is made up of 17 amino acids. Study results and caveats: Donors were chiefly white British, with a greater number of females, and clonal diversity was perhaps underestimated. The span of vaccine-associated CD4 TCRs extended across spike, with dominance at 160-218 and 743-854. Rises in breadth and depth of Spike-specific TCRs came after two AZD1222 doses.

The input for sequencing was peripheral blood, taken 28 days after the second AZD1222 dose. The chain joins TRBV27 to TRBJ1-2, with D perhaps TRBD1 (5 bases). The receptor was derived from an adult who received the AZD1222 COVID-19 vaccine. The CDR3 nucleotides read TGTGCCAGCACCCCTCGGTGGGGCGGGGCAATTGGCTATGGCTACACCTTC. This codes for CASTPRWGGAIGYGYTF.